These 20 T cell receptor beta chains came from one sample sequenced in a study of Graves' ophthalmopathy and Graves' hyperthyroidism. The sequenced template was RNA, covering the TCR beta CDR3 region. After a first-round RT-PCR with HTBI primers, a second-round multiplex PCR was run. In TCRdb, the multiplex PCR reads were re-called with MiXCR into one record per CDR3 protein. The sample includes about 220,000 distinct CDR3 sequences, 20% to 25% of them seen just once. The source material was peripheral blood. The origin of the receptors is a woman in her forties or fifties with Graves' ophthalmopathy.

The sample holds one count of this clonotype. This chain joins TRBV19 and TRBJ2-4, with 7 bases matching TRBD1. Germline values: CDR1 LNHDA, CDR2 SQIVND (reference sequence). Trimming took 4 bases from V and 0 from J; bases not matched to a gene: 6. The length of the CDR3 is 16 residues. This CDR3 is CASSTLTGTAKNIQYF. The DNA for the CDR3 is TGTGCCAGTAGTACCCTGACAGGGACAGCCAAAAACATTCAGTACTTC.

This clonotype showed up many times. J is TRBJ2-7 and V is TRBV20-1; 7 bases agree with TRBD2. CDR3 length: 15 residues. V lost 5 bases to trimming and J lost 0 bases; unmatched junction nucleotides: 10. CDR1 and CDR2 (germline): DFQATT, SNEGSKA (reference sequence). CDR3 DNA sequence: TGCAGTGCTTATGAGCGGACTAGGAGCTCCTACGAGCAGTACTTC. It specifies CSAYERTRSSYEQYF.

This clonotype was seen repeatedly, ten times or more. The rearrangement joins TRBV4-1 to TRBJ1-6, with D possibly matching TRBD1 (5 bases). CDR1 is MGHRA, CDR2 YSYEKL, per germline. The CDR3 covers 16 residues. The V gene lost 4 bases and the J gene lost 0 bases, with 10 bases spanning the gap. The CDR3 reads CASSLETASYNSPLHF. CDR3 nucleotide sequence: TGCGCCAGCAGCCTTGAGACAGCCTCCTATAATTCACCCCTCCACTTT.

To note about this clonotype: A junction end diverges from the germline sequence, so it may reflect a read error. The genes are TRBV29-1 and TRBJ2-7; D gene unclear. Germline lookup yields CDR1 SQVTM and CDR2 ANQGSEA. The CDR3 sequence is 10 residues long. CDR3 bases: TGCGGCGTTGGGTCCTACGAGCAGTACTTC. As protein: CGVGSYEQYF.

In its sample, this clonotype was seen many times. J is TRBJ2-6 and V is TRBV19; D remains unclear. CDR3 length: 15 amino acids. V lost 7 bases, J lost 0 bases, and 10 bases lay in between. Per the germline V gene, CDR1 is LNHDA and CDR2 is SQIVND (reference sequence). In nucleotides, the CDR3 is TGTGCCAGTAACCTGGTAACCTCTGGGGCCAACGTCCTGACTTTC. The encoded protein is CASNLVTSGANVLTF.

Ten or more counts support this clonotype. This may be a read error, as it is one base from a much larger clone. The chain combines TRBV12-3 or TRBV12-4 with TRBJ2-7; 8 bases line up with TRBD2. The CDR3 is 14 amino acids. V shed 2 bases, J shed 5 bases, and the junction held 5 bases outside the gene matches. The DNA for the CDR3 is TGTGCCAGCAGTTTACCTAGCGGGCAGCACGAGCAGTACTTC. Its translation is CASSLPSGQHEQYF.

At least ten counts were recorded for this clonotype. The chain uses TRBV30 and TRBJ1-2; D is possibly TRBD1 (5 bases). Germline lookup yields CDR1 GTSNPN and CDR2 SVGIG (reference sequence). V lost 4 bases to trimming and J lost 5 bases, with 20 bases between them. The CDR3 has 15 amino acids. CDR3 protein: CAWTYPDIRGYGYTF. The CDR3 DNA reads TGTGCCTGGACTTACCCAGACATCCGGGGGTATGGCTACACCTTC. Full variable domain (rest looked up from reference TRBV30 and TRBJ1-2): SQTIHQWPATLVQPVGSPLSLECTVEGTSNPNLYWYRQAAGRGLQLLFYSVGIGQISSEVPQNLSASRPQDRQFILSSKKLLLSDSGFYLCAWTYPDIRGYGYTFGSGTRLTVV.

This clonotype occurred a few times. The rearrangement uses TRBV11-2 and TRBJ2-5; TRBD2 agrees at 10 bases. Germline lookup yields CDR1 SGHAT and CDR2 FQNNGV. The length of the CDR3 is 15 residues. V shed 0 bases, J shed 5 bases, and the junction held 3 bases outside the gene matches. CDR3 sequence reads: CASSLELAGVETQYF. The CDR3 DNA is TGTGCCAGCAGCTTAGAGCTAGCGGGAGTGGAGACCCAGTACTTC. Looking up the rest from reference TRBV11-2 and TRBJ2-5 gives the full variable domain: EAGVAQSPRYKIIEKRQSVAFWCNPISGHATLYWYQQILGQGPKLLIQFQNNGVVDDSQLPKDRFSAERLKGVDSTLKIQPAKLEDSAVYLCASSLELAGVETQYFGPGTRLLVL.

The chain employs TRBV12-3 or TRBV12-4 and TRBJ1-5; TRBD1 agrees at 8 bases. After removal of 5 bases from V and 0 bases from J, the junction contained 12 bases not matched to a gene. The length of the CDR3 is 18 residues. The DNA for the CDR3 is TGTGCCAGCAGTCCCTTAAGGGGGACAGGTTTTAGCAATCAGCCCCAGCATTTT. Its translation is CASSPLRGTGFSNQPQHF.

In this sample, this clonotype turned up a few times. V usage is TRBV4-1 and J usage is TRBJ1-2, with D maybe TRBD1 (6 bases). This CDR3 contains 15 residues. Per the germline V gene, CDR1 is MGHRA and CDR2 is YSYEKL. V was clipped by 4 bases and J by 1 base, with 13 bases between them. The CDR3 nucleotides read TGCGCCAGCAGCCTTTCAGGGGATGGTAACTATGGCTACACCTTC. Protein sequence: CASSLSGDGNYGYTF.

The chain is built from TRBV7-2 and TRBJ2-4; the match to TRBD1 covers 7 bases. The CDR3 runs 13 residues. CDR1 SGHTA and CDR2 FQGNSA come from the germline V gene. Unmatched junction bases numbered 1, after V lost 1 base and J lost 7 bases. CDR3 coding DNA: TGTGCCAGCAGCTTAGAGGGGGCGAACATTCAGTACTTC. Translating gives CASSLEGANIQYF. Full variable domain (missing parts from reference TRBV7-2 and TRBJ2-4): GAGVSQSPSNKVTEKGKDVELRCDPISGHTALYWYRQSLGQGLEFLIYFQGNSAPDKSGLPSDRFSAERTGGSVSTLTIQRTQQEDSAVYLCASSLEGANIQYFGAGTRLSVL.

The sample holds many counts of this clonotype. This chain connects TRBV5-1 to TRBJ1-1; no clear D. Germline-derived CDR1 and CDR2 are SGHRS and YFSETQ. Trimming pared 2 bases from V and 4 bases from J, leaving 18 bases between. The CDR3 is 16 amino acids. The CDR3 loop is CASSFSRGADFTEAFF. The DNA for the CDR3 is TGCGCCAGCAGCTTTAGTCGGGGTGCAGACTTCACTGAAGCTTTCTTT.

This clonotype was observed at least ten times. The rearrangement joins TRBV6-1 to TRBJ2-7, with 10 bases aligning to TRBD2. Per germline, CDR1 MNHNS and CDR2 SASEGT. CDR3 length: 15 residues. Unmatched junction bases numbered 9, after V lost 3 bases and J lost 7 bases. Here the CDR3 DNA reads TGTGCCAGCAGTGATTGGCTAGCGGGAGATAGTGAGCAGTACTTC. Its translation: CASSDWLAGDSEQYF.

Ten or more counts support this clonotype. V gene TRBV12-3 or TRBV12-4 combines with J gene TRBJ1-2; 9 bases match TRBD1. The CDR3 contains 13 residues. Trimming removed 6 bases from V and 7 bases from J; junction bases left unmatched: 6. The CDR3 sequence: CASRQTGGIGYTF. CDR3 DNA: TGTGCCAGCAGGCAGACAGGGGGTATTGGCTACACCTTC.

In this sample, this clonotype turned up many times. The rearrangement links TRBV7-2 to TRBJ2-2; 8 bases align to TRBD1. CDR1 SGHTA and CDR2 FQGNSA come from the germline V gene. This CDR3 has 15 residues. Germline trimming cut 5 bases from V and 6 bases from J; bases unmatched to any gene: 8. The CDR3 DNA is TGTGCCAGCAGCCGACAGGGGATGGGTGCCGGGGAGCTGTTTTTT. This translates into CASSRQGMGAGELFF.

V gene TRBV12-3 or TRBV12-4 combines with J gene TRBJ2-7; TRBD2 matches 9 bases. This CDR3 has 15 amino acids. Unmatched junction bases numbered 5, after V lost 3 bases and J lost 2 bases. CDR3 in amino acids: CASSLPSGVAYEQYF. CDR3 nucleotide sequence: TGTGCCAGCAGTTTGCCTAGCGGGGTCGCCTACGAGCAGTACTTC.

This clonotype came up many times. J is TRBJ2-5 and V is TRBV28, with TRBD2 identical over 8 bases. After removal of 4 bases from V and 2 bases from J, the junction contained 12 bases not matched to a gene. This CDR3 comprises 17 residues. Looked up from germline, CDR1 is MDHEN and CDR2 is SYDVKM. The DNA for the CDR3 is TGTGCCAGCAGTTCCTCGGGGGGTTTAGCGGGACAAGAGACCCAGTACTTC. Encoded protein: CASSSSGGLAGQETQYF.

This clonotype was seen many times. This chain joins TRBV11-1 and TRBJ2-3; 13 bases map to TRBD2. The CDR3 is made up of 17 amino acids. The V gene's germline CDR1 is SGHAT and CDR2 FQDESV (reference sequence). J was trimmed by 3 bases and V by 4 bases; bases with no gene match: 7. The CDR3 loop is CASSSGLAGVHTDTQYF. The CDR3, as DNA: TGTGCCAGCAGCTCAGGACTAGCGGGAGTTCATACAGATACGCAGTATTTT.

This clonotype was seen a handful of times. The chain employs TRBV10-3 and TRBJ1-2, with a tentative D call TRBD1 (5 bases). Germline assignment: CDR1 ENHRY and CDR2 SYGVKD. Trimming took off 6 bases at V and 5 bases at J, with 22 bases between the two ends. CDR3 length: 16 amino acids. The chain's CDR3 is CAIRKASPGPLYGYTF. DNA for the CDR3: TGTGCCATCAGGAAAGCTTCGCCGGGACCGCTATATGGCTACACCTTC.

In its sample, this clonotype was seen many times. This chain's CDR3 is CASSSKNAGVNTEAFF. The CDR3 region has the DNA TGTGCCAGCAGCTCCAAAAACGCGGGGGTTAACACTGAAGCTTTCTTT. The rearrangement links TRBV11-1 to TRBJ1-1, with a tentative D call TRBD1 (5 bases). Germline-derived CDR1 and CDR2 are SGHAT and FQDESV (reference sequence). The CDR3 spans 16 residues. The V end lost 4 bases, the J end lost 2 bases, and 17 bases lay between the germline ends.